The 22 T cell receptor beta chains below come from one sample, sequenced in a study of identical twins. Each CDR3 protein is one row after TCRdb ran MiXCR on the 5' RACE reads. Here the sample spans hundreds of thousands of distinct CDR3 sequences, more than 6.5% being singletons. The same data also contributed to another study, on yellow fever vaccine responses in identical twins.

The sample comprised PBMCs. The source of these receptors is a woman between 18 and 30 years old in good health.

Ten or more counts support this clonotype. The chain combines TRBV7-9 with TRBJ2-7; tentative D call: TRBD1 (5 bases). V lost 0 bases to trimming and J lost 3 bases, with 9 bases between them. The V gene's germline CDR1 is SEHNR and CDR2 FQNEAQ (reference sequence). The CDR3 spans 14 residues. The CDR3 loop reads CASSLAETDYEQYF. In DNA, the CDR3 is TGTGCCAGCAGCTTAGCGGAGACAGACTACGAGCAGTACTTC.

This clonotype has at least ten counts. The genes are TRBV27 and TRBJ2-1; the D gene is possibly TRBD2 (5 bases). Germline V gene sequence: CDR1 MNHEY, CDR2 SMNVEV (reference sequence). CDR3 length: 17 amino acids. Trimming shortened V by 4 bases and J by 7 bases, and 23 bases separated the two germline ends. The CDR3 DNA follows: TGTGCCAGCAGTTATATATTCAGCGACCCCTCGGGGAATGAGCAGTTCTTC. Amino acids: CASSYIFSDPSGNEQFF.

This clonotype was observed a few times. The rearrangement uses TRBV19 and TRBJ2-3; possible D gene TRBD2, 6 bases. The V gene's germline CDR1 is LNHDA and CDR2 SQIVND (reference sequence). This CDR3 is built from 16 residues. Between the trimmed V and J ends, which lost 3 bases and 9 bases, there was a span of 22 bases. The CDR3 DNA reads TGTGCCAGTAGTATTTGGCGGGATACTCTCCAGGGCACGCAGTATTTT. Translating it yields CASSIWRDTLQGTQYF.

The gene calls are TRBV7-8 and TRBJ2-1; D gene unclear. V lost 4 bases to trimming and J lost 9 bases, with 7 bases between them. This CDR3 contains 11 residues. Germline CDR1 and CDR2: SGHVS and FQNEAQ. The CDR3 region has the DNA TGTGCCAGCAGCTCCGCAGGTGAGCAGTTCTTC. Translating gives CASSSAGEQFF.

This clonotype has only a few counts. The chain recombines TRBV19 with TRBJ2-2, with 7 bases aligning to TRBD2. The CDR3 runs 14 residues. V was pared by 8 bases and J by 2 bases, with 5 bases of the junction left unmatched. Germline CDR1 and CDR2: LNHDA and SQIVND (reference sequence). This CDR3 is CASASGSNTGELFF. The CDR3 nucleotides are TGTGCCAGTGCTAGCGGAAGCAACACCGGGGAGCTGTTTTTT.

This clonotype was seen at least ten times. The chain employs TRBV21-1 and TRBJ2-7; the table's D call, TRBD1, has no DNA check behind it. TRBV21-1 is a pseudogene locus. The CDR3 runs 17 residues. The CDR3 coding sequence is TGTGCCAGCAGCAAAGTACGTACAGCGGGCCTATCCTACGAGCAGTACTTC. Amino acids: CASSKVRTAGLSYEQYF.

This clonotype was observed a handful of times. V gene TRBV6-1 combines with J gene TRBJ2-1, with 7 bases lining up with TRBD2. V lost 6 bases, J lost 2 bases, and 7 bases stayed unmatched. Germline CDR1 reads MNHNS; CDR2 reads SASEGT. The CDR3 loop spans 15 amino acids. CDR3 coding DNA: TGTGCCAGCAGGCGTGATCTAGCGGCCTACAATGAGCAGTTCTTC. Translated, it gives CASRRDLAAYNEQFF.

V usage is TRBV2 and J usage is TRBJ2-3, with D unclear. This CDR3 is 13 amino acids long. Trimming pared 7 bases from V and 3 bases from J, leaving 11 bases between. From germline, CDR1 is SNHLY and CDR2 FYNNEI. The CDR3 reads CASIRERTDTQYF. In DNA form, the CDR3 reads TGTGCCAGCATAAGAGAACGGACAGATACGCAGTATTTT.

This clonotype was counted between two and nine times. The chain combines TRBV28 with TRBJ2-7; the match to TRBD2 covers 14 bases. Germline trimming cut 5 bases from V and 3 bases from J; bases unmatched to any gene: 3. This CDR3 comprises 15 residues. Germline V gives CDR1 MDHEN, CDR2 SYDVKM. The CDR3 sequence is CASSGLAGGHYEQYF. CDR3 DNA: TGTGCCAGCAGTGGACTAGCGGGAGGACACTACGAGCAGTACTTC.

This clonotype was observed at least ten times. This chain joins TRBV29-1 and TRBJ2-3; D might be TRBD1 (7 bases). This CDR3 has 14 amino acids. The V gene's germline CDR1 is SQVTM and CDR2 ANQGSEA. Deletions cut 5 bases from V and 5 bases from J, with 17 bases between. Written as DNA, the CDR3 is TGCAGCGTTTACAACTACAGGGGAGGAGATACGCAGTATTTT. It translates to CSVYNYRGGDTQYF.

The gene calls are TRBV11-2 and TRBJ2-1; 7 bases fit TRBD2. Germline V gene data show CDR1 as SGHAT and CDR2 as FQNNGV. CDR3 length: 13 amino acids. The V segment lost 9 bases and the J segment 7 bases; nucleotides outside the gene matches: 9. The DNA of the CDR3 is TGTGCCAGTTCAGCGGGATTTGGGAATGAGCAGTTCTTC. This sequence encodes CASSAGFGNEQFF.

The chain is built from TRBV10-2 and TRBJ1-5; TRBD1 is a possible D gene (5 bases). Trimming left V 4 bases short and J 6 bases short, with 16 bases between. The CDR3 totals 15 residues. Germline V gives CDR1 WSHSY, CDR2 SAAADI. The CDR3 nucleotides are TGCGCCAGCAGTGGGGCAGGGTGGAAGGGTCAGCCCCAGCATTTT. Its protein is CASSGAGWKGQPQHF.

In this sample, this clonotype turned up many times. This chain joins TRBV20-1 and TRBJ2-1; a possible D gene is TRBD2 (7 bases). CDR3 length equals 15 residues. The germline V gene has CDR1 DFQATT and CDR2 SNEGSKA (reference sequence). V was shortened by 1 base and J by 6 bases, with 16 bases between the two germline ends. CDR3 bases: TGCAGTGCTAGAGTTGGAGGGGGGGCCGGCAATGAGCAGTTCTTC. Residues: CSARVGGGAGNEQFF.

The chain has TRBV20-1 and TRBJ2-1; D may match TRBD1 or TRBD2 (5 bases each). Looked up from germline, CDR1 is DFQATT and CDR2 is SNEGSKA (reference sequence). This CDR3 region has 16 residues. Trimming took 3 bases from V and 10 from J, leaving 25 bases between them. CDR3 nucleotides: TGCAGTGCTAGGATTAGGGGACCGAGTCCTCCTGGGGAGCAGTTCTTC. It specifies CSARIRGPSPPGEQFF.

The chain uses TRBV5-1 and TRBJ2-3; the match to TRBD1 covers 8 bases. Germline trimming cut 4 bases from V and 2 bases from J; bases unmatched to any gene: 9. The CDR3 spans 16 residues. Germline V CDR1 and CDR2: SGHRS, YFSETQ. CDR3: CASSLRTGNPTDTQYF. CDR3 in DNA: TGCGCCAGCAGCCTAAGGACAGGGAACCCCACAGATACGCAGTATTTT.

The chain carries TRBV29-1 and TRBJ2-5; D is undetermined. Between the trimmed V and J ends, which lost 3 bases and 5 bases, there was a span of 13 bases. The CDR3 extends over 13 amino acids. CDR1 SQVTM and CDR2 ANQGSEA come from the germline V gene. The CDR3 sequence is CSVDRAAGETQYF. Here the CDR3 DNA reads TGCAGCGTTGATCGCGCGGCTGGCGAGACCCAGTACTTC. Combining the CDR3 with reference TRBV29-1 and TRBJ2-5 gives the whole variable domain SAVISQKPSRDICQRGTSLTIQCQVDSQVTMMFWYRQQPGQSLTLIATANQGSEATYESGFVIDKFPISRPNLTFSTLTVSNMSPEDSSIYLCSVDRAAGETQYFGPGTRLLVL.

This chain joins TRBV6-5 and TRBJ2-7, with D tentatively TRBD2 (6 bases). This CDR3 is 15 amino acids long. Between the trimmed V and J ends, which lost 4 bases and 4 bases, there was a span of 17 bases. Germline-derived CDR1 and CDR2 are MNHEY and SVGAGI. CDR3 amino acids: CASSSPIGSQYEQYF. The CDR3, as DNA: TGTGCCAGCAGTTCTCCCATCGGGAGCCAGTACGAGCAGTACTTC.

This clonotype turned up a few times. The chain is built from TRBV7-2 and TRBJ2-3, with TRBD2 identical over 7 bases. CDR1 is SGHTA, CDR2 FQGNSA, per germline. V was clipped by 6 bases and J by 3 bases; unmatched bases: 9. The CDR3 runs to 15 residues. The CDR3 here is CASRETSVRTDTQYF. The CDR3 bases are TGTGCCAGCAGGGAAACTAGCGTCAGGACAGATACGCAGTATTTT.

The chain couples TRBV11-2 to TRBJ2-3, with 12 bases matching TRBD2. Germline values: CDR1 SGHAT, CDR2 FQNNGV. J was trimmed by 2 bases and V by 2 bases; bases with no gene match: 5. This CDR3 region has 17 residues. The CDR3 sequence is CASSLQRLAGATDTQYF. The CDR3 DNA sequence: TGTGCCAGCAGCTTACAACGACTAGCGGGAGCCACAGATACGCAGTATTTT.

The chain couples TRBV11-3 to TRBJ2-2, with 7 bases that match TRBD1. This CDR3 is built from 15 residues. Germline-derived CDR1 and CDR2 are SGHNT and YENEEA. V gave up 9 bases and J gave up 0 bases; unmatched junction bases: 7. CDR3 amino acids: CARAPGQSNTGELFF. CDR3 DNA sequence: TGTGCCAGGGCCCCGGGACAGTCGAACACCGGGGAGCTGTTTTTT. The full variable domain, in which reference TRBV11-3 and TRBJ2-2 provide the parts outside the CDR3, is EAGVVQSPRYKIIEKKQPVAFWCNPISGHNTLYWYLQNLGQGPELLIRYENEEAVDDSQLPKDRFSAERLKGVDSTLKIQPAELGDSAVYLCARAPGQSNTGELFFGEGSRLTVL.

In its sample, this clonotype was seen a few times. The genes are TRBV9 and TRBJ2-1; D call uncertain. The germline V and J ends were trimmed by 1 base and 5 bases, with 13 bases remaining between them. Germline-derived CDR1 and CDR2 are SGDLS and YYNGEE. This CDR3 spans 15 amino acids. CDR3 in DNA: TGTGCCAGCAGCGTATCGGTTCCCTTAGACAATGAGCAGTTCTTC. It translates to CASSVSVPLDNEQFF.

This clonotype came up a few times. This chain connects TRBV7-9 to TRBJ2-5, with a weak D call TRBD2 (6 bases). This CDR3 spans 15 amino acids. The germline V gene has CDR1 SEHNR and CDR2 FQNEAQ (reference sequence). V lost 5 bases, J lost 2 bases, and 15 bases lay in between. CDR3 amino acids: CASSAPEGIQETQYF. CDR3 nucleotide sequence: TGTGCCAGCAGCGCCCCGGAGGGAATACAAGAGACCCAGTACTTC. Filled out from reference TRBV7-9 and TRBJ2-5, the complete variable domain reads DTGVSQNPRHKITKRGQNVTFRCDPISEHNRLYWYRQTLGQGPEFLTYFQNEAQLEKSRLLSDRFSAERPKGSFSTLEIQRTEQGDSAMYLCASSAPEGIQETQYFGPGTRLLVL.